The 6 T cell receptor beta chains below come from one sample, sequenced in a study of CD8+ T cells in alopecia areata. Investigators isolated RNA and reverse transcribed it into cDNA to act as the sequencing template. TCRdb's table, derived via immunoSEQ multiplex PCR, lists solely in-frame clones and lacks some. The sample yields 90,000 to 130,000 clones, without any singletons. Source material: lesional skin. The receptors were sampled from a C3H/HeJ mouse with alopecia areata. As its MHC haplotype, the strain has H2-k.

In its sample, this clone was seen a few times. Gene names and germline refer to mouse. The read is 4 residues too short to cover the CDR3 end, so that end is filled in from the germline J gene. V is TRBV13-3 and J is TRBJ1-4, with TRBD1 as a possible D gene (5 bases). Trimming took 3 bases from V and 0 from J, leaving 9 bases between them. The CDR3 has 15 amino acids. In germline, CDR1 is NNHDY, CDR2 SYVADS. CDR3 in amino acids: CASSGRTISNERLFF. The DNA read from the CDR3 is TGTGCCAGCAGTGGAAGGACAATTTCCAACGAA.

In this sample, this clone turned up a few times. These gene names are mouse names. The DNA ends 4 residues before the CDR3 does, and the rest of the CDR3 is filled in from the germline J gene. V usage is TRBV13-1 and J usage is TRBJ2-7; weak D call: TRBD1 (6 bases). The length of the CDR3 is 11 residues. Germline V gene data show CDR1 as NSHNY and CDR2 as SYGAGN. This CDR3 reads CASRTGHEQYF. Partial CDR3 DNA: TGTGCCAGCAGGACAGGTCAT.

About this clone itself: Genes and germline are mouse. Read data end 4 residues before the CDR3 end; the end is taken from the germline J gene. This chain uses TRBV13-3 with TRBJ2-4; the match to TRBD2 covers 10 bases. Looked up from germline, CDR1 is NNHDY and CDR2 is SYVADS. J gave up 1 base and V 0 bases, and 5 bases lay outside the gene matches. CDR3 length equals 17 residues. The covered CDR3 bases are TGTGCCAGCAGTGATGCGCCTGGGGGGGCGGGTCAAAAC. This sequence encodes CASSDAPGGAGQN. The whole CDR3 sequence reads CASSDAPGGAGQNTLYF.

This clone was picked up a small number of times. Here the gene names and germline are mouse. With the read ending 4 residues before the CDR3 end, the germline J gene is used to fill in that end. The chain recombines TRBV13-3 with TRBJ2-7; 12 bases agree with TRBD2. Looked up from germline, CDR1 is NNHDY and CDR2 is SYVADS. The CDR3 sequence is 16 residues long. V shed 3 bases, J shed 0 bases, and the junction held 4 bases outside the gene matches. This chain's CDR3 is CASSGRDWGVSYEQYF. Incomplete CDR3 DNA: TGTGCCAGCAGTGGTCGGGACTGGGGGGTCTCCTAT.

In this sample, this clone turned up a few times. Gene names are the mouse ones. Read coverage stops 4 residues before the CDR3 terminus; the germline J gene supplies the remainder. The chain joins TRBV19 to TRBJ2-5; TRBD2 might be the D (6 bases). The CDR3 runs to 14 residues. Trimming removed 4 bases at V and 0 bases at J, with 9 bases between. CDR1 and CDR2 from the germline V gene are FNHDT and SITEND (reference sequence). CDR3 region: CASSPTGNQDTQYF. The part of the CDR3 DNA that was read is TGTGCCAGCAGTCCGACTGGTAACCAAGAC.

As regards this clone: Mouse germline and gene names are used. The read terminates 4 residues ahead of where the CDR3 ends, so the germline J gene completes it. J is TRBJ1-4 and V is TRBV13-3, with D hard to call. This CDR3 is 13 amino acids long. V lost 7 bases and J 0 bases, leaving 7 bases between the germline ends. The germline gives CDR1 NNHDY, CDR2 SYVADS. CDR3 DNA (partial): TGTGCCAGCGCTGGGGTTTCCAACGAA. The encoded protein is CASAGVSNE. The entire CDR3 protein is CASAGVSNERLFF.